Following are 32 T cell receptor beta chains from one sample sequenced in a study of Ad26.COV2.S vaccination and SARS-CoV-2 variants. Here immunoSEQ multiplex PCR was the method, and the copy in TCRdb shows in-frame clones only, minus some. The sample includes 400,000 or so clones, approximately 91% of them seen just once. The treatment was: some 19 received Ad26.COV2.S at low or high dose, single or two shots; about 5 received placebo; per-sample allocation not given. Sampling occurred on day 63 after the first vaccine or placebo injection. The sample consisted of peripheral blood, taken in a trial of Ad26.COV2.S vaccine versus placebo. These receptors were obtained from a person aged 18 to 59 who received the Ad26.COV2.S COVID-19 vaccine or a placebo.

The rearrangement uses TRBV28 and TRBJ2-4, with unresolved D. The CDR3 sequence is 17 residues long. Trimming took 3 bases from V and 1 from J, leaving 16 bases between them. CDR1 and CDR2 (germline): MDHEN, SYDVKM. The CDR3 spells CASSFVFWGSAKNIQYF. Written as DNA, the CDR3 is TGTGCCAGCAGTTTCGTTTTTTGGGGTAGCGCCAAAAACATTCAGTACTTC.

This chain links TRBV27 with TRBJ1-5; 10 bases are shared with TRBD1. Germline assignment: CDR1 MNHEY and CDR2 SMNVEV (reference sequence). The V and J ends lost 6 bases and 3 bases, in that order; junction bases with no gene match: 5. This CDR3 is built from 15 residues. The CDR3 sequence: CASRLDRGLNQPQHF. The CDR3 DNA reads TGTGCCAGCAGGCTAGACAGGGGGCTCAATCAGCCCCAGCATTTT.

V gene TRBV7-9 combines with J gene TRBJ2-7, with 13 nucleotides matching TRBD2. Germline CDR1 and CDR2: SEHNR and FQNEAQ (reference sequence). The CDR3 runs 14 residues. V lost 5 bases, J lost 3 bases, and 1 base stayed unmatched. The CDR3 is CASSGTSGDYEQYF. The CDR3 coding sequence is TGTGCCAGCAGCGGGACTAGCGGGGACTACGAGCAGTACTTC.

This chain links TRBV19 with TRBJ2-4; 9 nucleotides align to TRBD1. CDR1 is LNHDA and CDR2 is SQIVND in the germline V gene (reference sequence). V shed 6 bases and J 3 bases; nucleotides not matched to a gene: 3. The CDR3 is 14 residues long. The chain's CDR3 is CASRQGADKNIQYF. CDR3 sequence (DNA): TGTGCCAGTAGACAGGGGGCTGACAAAAACATTCAGTACTTC.

This clone was picked up one time. V is TRBV6-4 and J is TRBJ2-5; D call uncertain. V gave up 2 bases and J gave up 4 bases, with 17 bases separating them. The CDR3 length is 16 residues. Germline assignment: CDR1 MRHNA and CDR2 SNTAGT. The DNA of the CDR3 is TGTGCCAGCAGTGACCGGAAGGGCTCCCGATCAGAGACCCAGTACTTC. This translates into CASSDRKGSRSETQYF.

The gene calls are TRBV6-1 and TRBJ1-3; the D is unclear. The CDR3 contains 18 residues. With 2 bases removed from V and 0 bases from J, the gap between germline ends came to 17 bases. Germline CDR1 and CDR2: MNHNS and SASEGT. The CDR3 DNA sequence: TGTGCCAGCAGTGAAACTACTGCGGACCGCCGCTCTGGAAACACCATATATTTT. It translates to CASSETTADRRSGNTIYF.

This clone was recorded only once. The CDR3 is CASSPPDRPLNYGYTF. CDR3 nucleotide sequence: TGTGCCAGCTCACCACCGGACAGGCCCCTTAACTATGGCTACACCTTC. The rearrangement uses TRBV18 and TRBJ1-2; 7 bases align to TRBD1. The CDR3 is 16 amino acids. The V and J ends lost 0 bases and 1 base, in that order; junction bases with no gene match: 5. CDR1 is KGHSH, CDR2 LQKENI, per germline. Using reference TRBV18 and TRBJ1-2 for the parts outside the CDR3, the full variable domain is NAGVMQNPRHLVRRRGQEARLRCSPMKGHSHVYWYRQLPEEGLKFMVYLQKENIIDESGMPKERFSAEFPKEGPSILRIQQVVRGDSAAYFCASSPPDRPLNYGYTFGSGTRLTVV.

The rearrangement joins TRBV2 to TRBJ1-2; D ambiguous. The CDR3 has 12 residues. CDR1 SNHLY and CDR2 FYNNEI come from the germline V gene. V lost 6 bases and J 4 bases, leaving 9 bases between the germline ends. CDR3 sequence reads: CASSFQAYGYTF. CDR3 sequence (DNA): TGTGCCAGCAGCTTTCAGGCCTATGGCTACACCTTC.

CDR3 in DNA: TGTGCCAGCAGTCCTAGGTACGAGCAGTACTTC. This gives the protein CASSPRYEQYF. The chain recombines TRBV28 with TRBJ2-7; unclear D gene. This CDR3 has 11 residues. The germline V gene encodes CDR1 MDHEN and CDR2 SYDVKM. Trimming pared 5 bases from V and 4 bases from J, leaving 6 bases between.

The V gene is TRBV4-1, the J gene TRBJ2-7; no clear D. V was shortened by 0 bases and J by 4 bases, with 7 bases between the two germline ends. CDR1 is MGHRA, CDR2 YSYEKL, per germline. The CDR3 totals 13 residues. CDR3 in DNA: TGCGCCAGCAGCCAAGAGGTGTCATACGAGCAGTACTTC. It translates to CASSQEVSYEQYF.

The genes are TRBV19 and TRBJ1-4; D not certain. Germline lookup yields CDR1 LNHDA and CDR2 SQIVND (reference sequence). This CDR3 is 15 amino acids long. V lost 5 bases and J 0 bases, leaving 10 bases between the germline ends. CDR3 nucleotide sequence: TGTGCCAGTAGTGATTGGCTTACAACTAATGAAAAACTGTTTTTT. As protein: CASSDWLTTNEKLFF.

This clone was detected only once. The chain recombines TRBV14 with TRBJ1-1; the match to TRBD1 covers 7 bases. The CDR3 has 15 amino acids. Trimming at V came to 5 bases and at J to 4 bases, leaving 10 bases not matched to a gene. The germline CDR1 and CDR2 sequences are SGHDN and FVKESK. CDR3 sequence (DNA): TGTGCCAGCAGCGTAAGACAGGGAGCGGGCACTGAAGCTTTCTTT. Protein product: CASSVRQGAGTEAFF.

This chain joins TRBV5-1 and TRBJ2-7; no reliable D call. The V gene's germline CDR1 is SGHRS and CDR2 YFSETQ. Deletions cut 5 bases from V and 2 bases from J, with 11 bases between. The CDR3 extends over 13 amino acids. The CDR3 here is CASSEGGPYEQYF. The DNA of the CDR3 is TGCGCCAGCAGTGAAGGTGGACCCTACGAGCAGTACTTC.

The chain has TRBV7-9 and TRBJ1-1; 9 bases are a match to TRBD1. V was pared by 3 bases and J by 0 bases, with 2 bases of the junction left unmatched. CDR1 and CDR2 (germline): SEHNR, FQNEAQ (reference sequence). The CDR3 runs 15 residues. The chain's CDR3 is CASSFGTGMNTEAFF. As DNA, the CDR3 is TGTGCCAGCAGCTTTGGGACAGGGATGAACACTGAAGCTTTCTTT.

The rearrangement uses TRBV6-2 or TRBV6-3 and TRBJ2-7; D is uncertain. The CDR3 sequence is 11 residues long. The germline CDR1 and CDR2 sequences are MNHEY and SVGEGT. Trimming cost V 2 bases and J 7 bases, with 6 bases left between them. The CDR3 is CASSYLGEQYF. The CDR3 DNA follows: TGTGCCAGCAGTTACCTAGGGGAGCAGTACTTC.

As concerns this clone: The sample has other DNA sequences that encode this CDR3 too. The V gene is TRBV5-1, the J gene TRBJ2-3; D ambiguous. Trimming removed 0 bases from V and 0 bases from J, with 2 bases in between. In germline, CDR1 is SGHRS, CDR2 YFSETQ. This CDR3 has 13 residues. CDR3 in amino acids: CASSLDSTDTQYF. For the CDR3, the DNA is TGCGCCAGCAGCTTGGATAGCACAGATACGCAGTATTTT.

The CDR3: CASSGSGGANVLTF. The DNA of the CDR3 is TGTGCCAGCAGCGGCTCGGGGGGGGCCAACGTCCTGACTTTC. V gene TRBV5-4 combines with J gene TRBJ2-6, with D possibly TRBD2 on 5 matching bases. The CDR3 runs to 14 residues. Germline V gene lookup returns CDR1 SGHNT and CDR2 YYREEE (reference sequence). Trimming took 4 bases from V and 4 from J, leaving 9 bases between them.

This clone appeared a single time. One end of the junction does not line up with germline, which may come from a read error. The chain joins TRBV7-6 to TRBJ1-1; a weak D match, TRBD1 (5 bases). The CDR3 extends over 12 amino acids. Germline V CDR1 and CDR2: SGHVS, FNYEAQ. The chain's CDR3 is CASSSPPGPGVF. CDR3 coding DNA: TGTGCCAGCAGCTCTCCACCAGGGCCCGGGGTCTTT.

This clone turned up a few times. The gene calls are TRBV7-2 and TRBJ2-2; 9 nucleotides match TRBD1. The CDR3 covers 15 residues. V dropped 4 bases and J dropped 7; count of bases not matched to a gene: 7. The germline V gene encodes CDR1 SGHTA and CDR2 FQGNSA. The CDR3: CASSSGTGSGGELFF. CDR3 coding DNA: TGTGCCAGCAGCTCCGGGACAGGGTCCGGCGGGGAGCTGTTTTTT.

This chain uses TRBV5-1 with TRBJ2-5, with TRBD2 identical over 12 bases. The V gene's germline CDR1 is SGHRS and CDR2 YFSETQ. Germline trimming cut 0 bases from V and 4 bases from J; bases unmatched to any gene: 4. This CDR3 comprises 16 residues. The CDR3 sequence: CASSLDASGGGETQYF. CDR3 nucleotide sequence: TGCGCCAGCAGCTTGGATGCTAGCGGGGGGGGAGAGACCCAGTACTTC. The full variable domain, rest sourced from reference TRBV5-1 and TRBJ2-5, is KAGVTQTPRYLIKTRGQQVTLSCSPISGHRSVSWYQQTPGQGLQFLFEYFSETQRNKGNFPGRFSGRQFSNSRSEMNVSTLELGDSALYLCASSLDASGGGETQYFGPGTRLLVL.

This chain connects TRBV6-5 to TRBJ1-1; D unclear. Deletions cut 6 bases from V and 1 base from J, with 15 bases between. There are 15 residues in the CDR3. Germline V CDR1 and CDR2: MNHEY, SVGAGI. The CDR3 nucleotides read TGTGCCAGCAGCCCAACAGACCCATGGAACACTGAAGCTTTCTTT. Translation: CASSPTDPWNTEAFF.

The chain couples TRBV7-8 to TRBJ1-4, with D possibly being TRBD1 (6 bases). The CDR3 has 14 amino acids. V was clipped by 1 base and J by 7 bases, with 10 bases between them. CDR1 is SGHVS and CDR2 is FQNEAQ in the germline V gene. For the CDR3, the DNA is TGTGCCAGCAGCTTAGGAGGGGGGGGTGAAAAACTGTTTTTT. As protein: CASSLGGGGEKLFF.

This sequence joins TRBV6-5 and TRBJ1-1; D is undetermined. Germline V gives CDR1 MNHEY, CDR2 SVGAGI. Trimming pared 5 bases from V and 8 bases from J, leaving 15 bases between. CDR3 length equals 13 residues. The CDR3 here is CASSRGPRSEAFF. CDR3 sequence (DNA): TGTGCCAGCAGTCGCGGCCCCCGGTCGGAAGCTTTCTTT.

V is TRBV19 and J is TRBJ1-5; 12 bases agree with TRBD1. The CDR3 has 16 amino acids. CDR1 is LNHDA and CDR2 is SQIVND in the germline V gene (reference sequence). After removal of 6 bases from V and 6 bases from J, the junction contained 9 bases not matched to a gene. CDR3 loop: CASSGQGTGGGQPQHF. The CDR3 DNA sequence: TGTGCCAGTAGCGGACAGGGGACAGGGGGCGGTCAGCCCCAGCATTTT.

The rearrangement uses TRBV27 and TRBJ1-1, with 7 positions matching TRBD1. With V trimmed by 6 bases and J by 5 bases, 9 bases remained unmatched. The germline V gene has CDR1 MNHEY and CDR2 SMNVEV (reference sequence). This CDR3 contains 14 residues. CDR3 in amino acids: CASRPMRTGTEAFF. CDR3 nucleotide sequence: TGTGCCAGCAGACCTATGCGGACAGGTACTGAAGCTTTCTTT.

The chain uses TRBV6-4 and TRBJ2-2; D call uncertain. Deletions cut 1 base from V and 6 bases from J, with 3 bases between. Germline loops: CDR1 MRHNA, CDR2 SNTAGT. This CDR3 spans 12 amino acids. The CDR3 region has the DNA TGTGCCAGCAGTGACTTATCCGGGGAGCTGTTTTTT. Protein sequence: CASSDLSGELFF.

This chain links TRBV3-1 (or the pseudogene TRBV3-2) with TRBJ2-1; 15 positions agree with TRBD2. CDR1 is LGHDT, CDR2 YNNKEL, per germline (reference sequence). V was clipped by 5 bases and J by 6 bases; unmatched bases: 11. The CDR3 contains 18 residues. The CDR3 region has the DNA TGTGCCAGCAGCTATGGACTAGCGGGGGGGCTAGTTATCAATGAGCAGTTCTTC. It encodes CASSYGLAGGLVINEQFF.

The rearrangement links TRBV3-1 (or the pseudogene TRBV3-2) to TRBJ2-7; D tentatively fits TRBD1 or TRBD2 (5 bases each). Germline assignment: CDR1 LGHDT and CDR2 YNNKEL (reference sequence). The length of the CDR3 is 13 residues. The V gene lost 1 base and the J gene lost 12 bases, with 16 bases spanning the gap. Here the CDR3 DNA reads TGTGCCAGCAGCCAAGCGCTAGGGACCCCGGGGTACTTC. Translated: CASSQALGTPGYF.

In its sample, this clone was seen once. V is TRBV6-2 or TRBV6-3 and J is TRBJ1-2, with 7 positions matching TRBD1. CDR3 length: 19 residues. The junction had 18 bases not matched to a gene; V was cut back by 0 bases and J by 5 bases. The germline CDR1 and CDR2 sequences are MNHEY and SVGEGT. DNA of the CDR3: TGTGCCAGCAGTTACTCGACGGCAGCCGTGAGACAGGGAATATATGGCTACACCTTC. It yields the protein CASSYSTAAVRQGIYGYTF.

Turning to this clone: The sample has other DNA sequences that encode this CDR3 too. V and J are TRBV30 and TRBJ2-3, with 12 bases aligning to TRBD2. Trimming took 0 bases from V and 3 from J; bases not matched to a gene: 1. CDR1 is GTSNPN and CDR2 is SVGIG in the germline V gene (reference sequence). The CDR3 sequence is 15 residues long. CDR3 loop: CAWSVGLAGTDTQYF. The CDR3 DNA sequence: TGTGCCTGGAGTGTTGGACTAGCGGGGACAGATACGCAGTATTTT.

This rearrangement joins TRBV18 to TRBJ2-1; TRBD1 or TRBD2 may be the D gene (5 bases each). Germline V lookup: CDR1 KGHSH, CDR2 LQKENI. The ends were cut back, 2 bases at V and 10 bases at J, with 15 bases in the middle. The length of the CDR3 is 14 residues. CDR3 residues: CASSPYEGPGEQFF. Here the CDR3 DNA reads TGTGCCAGCTCACCATACGAGGGGCCGGGGGAGCAGTTCTTC.

This sequence joins TRBV7-9 and TRBJ1-6; D remains ambiguous. The V end was cut by 7 bases, the J end by 6 bases, with 16 bases between. The germline CDR1 and CDR2 sequences are SEHNR and FQNEAQ (reference sequence). The CDR3 is 15 residues long. CDR3 sequence: CASTITGRLNSPLHF. CDR3 nucleotide sequence: TGTGCCAGCACCATTACGGGTCGACTTAATTCACCCCTCCACTTT.